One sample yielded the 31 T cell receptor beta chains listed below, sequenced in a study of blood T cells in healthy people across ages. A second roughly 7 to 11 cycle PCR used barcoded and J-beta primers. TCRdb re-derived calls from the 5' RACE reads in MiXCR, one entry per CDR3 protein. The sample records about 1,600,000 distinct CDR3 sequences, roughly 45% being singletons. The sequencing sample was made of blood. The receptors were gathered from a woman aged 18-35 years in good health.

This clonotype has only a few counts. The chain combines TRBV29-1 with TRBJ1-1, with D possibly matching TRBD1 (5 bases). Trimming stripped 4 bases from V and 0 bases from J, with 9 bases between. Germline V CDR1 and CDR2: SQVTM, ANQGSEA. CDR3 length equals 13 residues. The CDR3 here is CSVAKDMNTEAFF. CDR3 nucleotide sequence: TGCAGCGTTGCCAAGGACATGAACACTGAAGCTTTCTTT.

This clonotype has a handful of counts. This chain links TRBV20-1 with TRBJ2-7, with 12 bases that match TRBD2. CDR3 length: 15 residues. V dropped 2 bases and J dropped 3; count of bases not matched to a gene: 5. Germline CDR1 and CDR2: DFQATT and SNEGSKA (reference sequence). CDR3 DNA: TGCAGTGCTAGAAGGGGACTAGCGGGCTACTACGAGCAGTACTTC. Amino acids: CSARRGLAGYYEQYF.

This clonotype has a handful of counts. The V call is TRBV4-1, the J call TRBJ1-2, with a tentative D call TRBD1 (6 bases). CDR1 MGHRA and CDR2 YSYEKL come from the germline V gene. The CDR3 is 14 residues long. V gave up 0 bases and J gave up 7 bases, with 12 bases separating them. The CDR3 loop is CASSQESGGSGYTF. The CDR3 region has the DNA TGCGCCAGCAGCCAAGAGTCCGGGGGCAGTGGCTACACCTTC.

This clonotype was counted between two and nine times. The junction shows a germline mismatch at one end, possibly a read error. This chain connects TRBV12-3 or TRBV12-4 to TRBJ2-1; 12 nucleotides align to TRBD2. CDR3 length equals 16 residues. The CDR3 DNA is TGTGCCAGCAGCTTAGGGAAGACTAGCGGGAGCAATGAGCAGTTCTTC. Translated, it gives CASSLGKTSGSNEQFF.

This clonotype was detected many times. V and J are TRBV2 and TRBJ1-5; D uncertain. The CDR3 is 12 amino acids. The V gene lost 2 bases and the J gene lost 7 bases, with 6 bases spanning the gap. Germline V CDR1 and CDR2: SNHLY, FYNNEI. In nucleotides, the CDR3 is TGTGCCAGCAGTGAACCCGGGCAGCCCCAGCATTTT. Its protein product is CASSEPGQPQHF.

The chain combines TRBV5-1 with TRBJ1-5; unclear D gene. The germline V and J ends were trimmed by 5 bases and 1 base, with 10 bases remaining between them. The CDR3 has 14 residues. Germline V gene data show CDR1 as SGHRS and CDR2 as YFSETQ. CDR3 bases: TGCGCCAGCAGTAGCGACGGAAGCAATCAGCCCCAGCATTTT. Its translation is CASSSDGSNQPQHF.

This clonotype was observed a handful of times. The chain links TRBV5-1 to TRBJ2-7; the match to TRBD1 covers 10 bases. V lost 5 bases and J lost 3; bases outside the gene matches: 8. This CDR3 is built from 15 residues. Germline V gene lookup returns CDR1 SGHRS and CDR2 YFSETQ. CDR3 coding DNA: TGCGCCAGCAGTTTTGGGACAGGGGACATCTACGAGCAGTACTTC. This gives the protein CASSFGTGDIYEQYF.

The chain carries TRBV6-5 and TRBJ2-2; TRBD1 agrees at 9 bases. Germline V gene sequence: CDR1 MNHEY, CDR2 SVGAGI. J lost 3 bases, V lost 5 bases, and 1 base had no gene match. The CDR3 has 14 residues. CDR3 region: CASSRTGDTGELFF. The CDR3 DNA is TGTGCCAGCAGTCGGACAGGGGACACCGGGGAGCTGTTTTTT.

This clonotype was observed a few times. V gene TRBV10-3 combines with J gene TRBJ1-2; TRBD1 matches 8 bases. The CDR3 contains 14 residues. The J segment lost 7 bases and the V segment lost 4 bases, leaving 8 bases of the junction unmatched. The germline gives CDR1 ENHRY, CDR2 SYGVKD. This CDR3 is CAISANQGAVGYTF. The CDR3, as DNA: TGTGCCATCAGTGCTAACCAGGGGGCGGTTGGCTACACCTTC.

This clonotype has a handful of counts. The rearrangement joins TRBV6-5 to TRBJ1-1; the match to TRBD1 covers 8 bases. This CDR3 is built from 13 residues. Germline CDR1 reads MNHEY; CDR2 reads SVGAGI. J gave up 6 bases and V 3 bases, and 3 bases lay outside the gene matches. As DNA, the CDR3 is TGTGCCAGCAGTTATCAGGGGGCGGCTGAAGCTTTCTTT. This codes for CASSYQGAAEAFF.

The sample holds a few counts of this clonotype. CDR3 bases: TGCAGCGCCTGGGGGACTCTGGAGCAGTTCTTC. It translates to CSAWGTLEQFF. This chain joins TRBV20-1 and TRBJ2-1, with D possibly TRBD2 on 6 matching bases. CDR1 is DFQATT, CDR2 SNEGSKA, per germline (reference sequence). The CDR3 runs 11 residues.

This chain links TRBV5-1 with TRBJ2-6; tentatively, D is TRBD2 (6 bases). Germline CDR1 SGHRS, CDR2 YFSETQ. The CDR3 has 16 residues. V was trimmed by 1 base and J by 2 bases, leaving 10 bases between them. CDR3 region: CASSLKSGAGANVLTF. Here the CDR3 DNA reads TGCGCCAGCAGCTTGAAGTCGGGAGCTGGGGCCAACGTCCTGACTTTC. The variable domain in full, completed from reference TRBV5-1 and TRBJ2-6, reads KAGVTQTPRYLIKTRGQQVTLSCSPISGHRSVSWYQQTPGQGLQFLFEYFSETQRNKGNFPGRFSGRQFSNSRSEMNVSTLELGDSALYLCASSLKSGAGANVLTFGAGSRLTVL.

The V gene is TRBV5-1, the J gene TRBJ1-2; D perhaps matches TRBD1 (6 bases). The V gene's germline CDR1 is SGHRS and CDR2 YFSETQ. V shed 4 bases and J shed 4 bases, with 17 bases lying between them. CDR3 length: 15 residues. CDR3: CASSLLGATPYGYTF. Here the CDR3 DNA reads TGCGCCAGCAGCCTTTTGGGGGCGACTCCCTATGGCTACACCTTC.

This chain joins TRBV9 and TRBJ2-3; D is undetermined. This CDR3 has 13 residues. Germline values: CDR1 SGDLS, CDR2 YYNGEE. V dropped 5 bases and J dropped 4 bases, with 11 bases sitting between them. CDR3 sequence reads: CASRAFISDTQYF. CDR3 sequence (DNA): TGTGCCAGCAGGGCATTCATTTCAGATACGCAGTATTTT.

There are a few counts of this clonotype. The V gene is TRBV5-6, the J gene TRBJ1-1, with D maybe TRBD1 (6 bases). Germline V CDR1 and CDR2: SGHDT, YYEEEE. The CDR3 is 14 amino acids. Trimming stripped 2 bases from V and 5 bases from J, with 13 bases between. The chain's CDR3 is CASSFRDTNTEAFF. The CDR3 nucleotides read TGTGCCAGCAGCTTCCGGGACACGAATACTGAAGCTTTCTTT.

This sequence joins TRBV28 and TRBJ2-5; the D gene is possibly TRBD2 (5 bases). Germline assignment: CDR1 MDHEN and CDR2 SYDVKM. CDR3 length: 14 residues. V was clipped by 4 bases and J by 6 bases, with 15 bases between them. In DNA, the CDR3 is TGTGCCAGCAGTTCACCGGGGAATAAAAAGACCCAGTACTTC. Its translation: CASSSPGNKKTQYF.

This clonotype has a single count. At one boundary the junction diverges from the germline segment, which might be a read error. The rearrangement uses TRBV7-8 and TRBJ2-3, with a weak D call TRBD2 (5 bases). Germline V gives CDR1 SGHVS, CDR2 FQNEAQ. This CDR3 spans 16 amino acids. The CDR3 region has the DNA TGTGCCAGCAGCTTATTAGGAGCGGCCCTCACAGAAACGCAGTATTTT. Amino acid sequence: CASSLLGAALTETQYF.

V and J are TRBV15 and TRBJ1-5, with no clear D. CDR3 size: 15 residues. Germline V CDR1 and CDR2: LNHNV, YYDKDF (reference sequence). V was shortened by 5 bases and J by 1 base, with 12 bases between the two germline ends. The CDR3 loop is CATSLPGESNQPQHF. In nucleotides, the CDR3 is TGTGCCACCAGCCTCCCCGGGGAGAGCAATCAGCCCCAGCATTTT.

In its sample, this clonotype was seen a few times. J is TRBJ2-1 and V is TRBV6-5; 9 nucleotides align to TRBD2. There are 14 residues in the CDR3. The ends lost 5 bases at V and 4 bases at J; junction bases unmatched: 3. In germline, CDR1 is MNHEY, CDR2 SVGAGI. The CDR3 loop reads CASSRLAEYNEQFF. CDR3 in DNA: TGTGCCAGCAGTCGACTAGCGGAGTACAATGAGCAGTTCTTC.

CDR3 in amino acids: CSAKRQGSTGELFF. The CDR3 DNA follows: TGCAGTGCTAAACGTCAGGGCAGCACCGGGGAGCTGTTTTTT. This chain uses TRBV20-1 with TRBJ2-2, with D possibly TRBD1 on 5 matching bases. Germline V gene lookup returns CDR1 DFQATT and CDR2 SNEGSKA (reference sequence). The V and J ends lost 4 bases and 4 bases respectively, with 13 bases between them. CDR3 length: 14 residues.

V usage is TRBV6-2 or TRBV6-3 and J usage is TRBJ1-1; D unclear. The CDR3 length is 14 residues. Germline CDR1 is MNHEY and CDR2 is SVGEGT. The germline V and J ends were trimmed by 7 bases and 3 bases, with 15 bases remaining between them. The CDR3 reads CASKTAGRDTEAFF. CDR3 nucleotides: TGTGCCAGCAAAACGGCGGGAAGGGACACTGAAGCTTTCTTT.

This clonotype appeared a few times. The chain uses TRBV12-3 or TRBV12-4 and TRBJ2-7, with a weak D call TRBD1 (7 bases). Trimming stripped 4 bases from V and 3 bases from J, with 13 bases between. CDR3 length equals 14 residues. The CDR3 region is CASSSNRGGYEQYF. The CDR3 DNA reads TGTGCCAGCAGTTCGAACAGGGGAGGCTACGAGCAGTACTTC.

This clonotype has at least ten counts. The DNA for the CDR3 is TGTGCCAGCAGCTTAGCGGATGCGGGGGGGCAGGGAGATACGCAGTATTTT. Its protein product is CASSLADAGGQGDTQYF. The chain recombines TRBV7-8 with TRBJ2-3; TRBD2 matches 9 bases. The CDR3 covers 17 residues. Trimming at V came to 0 bases and at J to 5 bases, leaving 9 bases not matched to a gene. Germline CDR1 is SGHVS and CDR2 is FQNEAQ.

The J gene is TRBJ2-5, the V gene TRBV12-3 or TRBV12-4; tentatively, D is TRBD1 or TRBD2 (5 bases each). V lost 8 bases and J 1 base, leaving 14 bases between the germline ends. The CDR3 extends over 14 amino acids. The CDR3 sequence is CASHAGTTQETQYF. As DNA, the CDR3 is TGTGCCAGCCACGCAGGGACCACCCAAGAGACCCAGTACTTC.

DNA for the CDR3: TGTGCCAGCAGAATTCAAACAGGGGGTAACTATGGCTACACCTTC. Protein: CASRIQTGGNYGYTF. The J gene is TRBJ1-2, the V gene TRBV2, with TRBD1 matching 8 bases. Looked up from germline, CDR1 is SNHLY and CDR2 is FYNNEI. The J segment lost 1 base and the V segment lost 6 bases, leaving 7 bases of the junction unmatched. The length of the CDR3 is 15 residues.

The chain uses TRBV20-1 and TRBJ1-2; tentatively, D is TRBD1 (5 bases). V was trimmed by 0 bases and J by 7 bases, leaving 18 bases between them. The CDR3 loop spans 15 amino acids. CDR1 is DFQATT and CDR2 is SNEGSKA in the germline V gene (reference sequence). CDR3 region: CSARDRRQLRSGYTF. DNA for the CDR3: TGCAGTGCTAGAGATCGCCGACAGTTAAGGAGTGGCTACACCTTC.

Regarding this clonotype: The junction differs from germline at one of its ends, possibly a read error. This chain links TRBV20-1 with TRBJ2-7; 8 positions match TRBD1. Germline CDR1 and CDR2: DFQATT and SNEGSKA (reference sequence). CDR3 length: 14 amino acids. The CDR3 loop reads CSARDRDRPYERYF. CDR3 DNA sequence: TGCAGTGCTAGAGATCGGGACAGGCCCTACGAGCGGTACTTC.

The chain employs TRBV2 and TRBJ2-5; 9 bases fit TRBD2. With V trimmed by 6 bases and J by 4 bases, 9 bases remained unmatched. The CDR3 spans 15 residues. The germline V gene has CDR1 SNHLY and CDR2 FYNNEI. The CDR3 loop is CASRAPAGGRETQYF. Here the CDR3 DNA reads TGTGCCAGCAGAGCCCCAGCGGGAGGTCGAGAGACCCAGTACTTC.

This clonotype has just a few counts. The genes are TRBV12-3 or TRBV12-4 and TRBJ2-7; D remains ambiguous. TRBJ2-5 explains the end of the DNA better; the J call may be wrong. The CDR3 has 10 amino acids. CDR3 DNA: TGTGCCAGCAGTTTGAAGACCCAGTACTTC. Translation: CASSLKTQYF.

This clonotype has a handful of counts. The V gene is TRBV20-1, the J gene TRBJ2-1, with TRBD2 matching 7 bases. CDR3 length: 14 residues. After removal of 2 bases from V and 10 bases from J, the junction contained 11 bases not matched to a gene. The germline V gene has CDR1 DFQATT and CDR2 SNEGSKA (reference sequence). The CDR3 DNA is TGCAGTGCTAGAAGCGGGACTACTCAAAAGGAGCAGTTCTTC. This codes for CSARSGTTQKEQFF.

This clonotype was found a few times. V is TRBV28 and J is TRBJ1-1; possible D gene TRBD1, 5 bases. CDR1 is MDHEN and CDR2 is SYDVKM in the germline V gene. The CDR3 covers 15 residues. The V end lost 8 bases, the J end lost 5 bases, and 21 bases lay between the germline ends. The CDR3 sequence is CASRDSLGVSTEAFF. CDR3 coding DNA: TGTGCCAGCCGGGACTCCTTGGGGGTGTCGACTGAAGCTTTCTTT.